These T cell receptor beta chains were read from a single sample in a study of shared clonotypes between healthy human individuals. Assay used: immunoSEQ multiplex PCR; TCRdb lists only in-frame clones, some missing. The sample holds about a million clones, around four fifths seen once. Sequencing was carried out using memory CD4+ T cells sorted from blood. All receptors come from a man between 18 and 29 years old in good health. CDR3s include the opening cysteine and the closing phenylalanine or tryptophan.

>TRBV15|TRBJ1-2
CATSRAGANYGYTF
>TRBV4-3|TRBJ1-1
CASSDRGTEAFF
>TRBV28|TRBJ2-2
CASSWGQGDTGELFF
>TRBV10-1|TRBJ2-3
CASSDGILTDTQYF
>TRBV18|TRBJ2-1
CASSPGQNNEQFF
>TRBV29-1|TRBJ1-4
CSVAGTGAAKLFF
>TRBV18|TRBJ1-2
CASSPGRDYGYTF
>TRBV10-3|TRBJ1-2
CAISGWTGINYGYTF
>TRBV28|TRBJ2-1
CASSLLAQNEQFF
>TRBV27|TRBJ2-7
CASSTRQGFRYEQYF
>TRBV27|TRBJ1-5
CASSSRASGVATPHRNQPQHF
>TRBV7-7|TRBJ2-7
CASSPDGTAGEQYF
>TRBV28|TRBJ1-6
CASSKSILSPLHF
>TRBV27|TRBJ2-1
CASSLSGNYNEQFF
>TRBV13|TRBJ2-5
CASSVRGRGVETQYF
>TRBV19|TRBJ2-2
CATATRGANTGELFF
>TRBV10-2|TRBJ1-1
CASSPKSNTEAFF
>TRBV4-1|TRBJ1-4
CASSQGTGRGGNEKLFF
>TRBV5-1|TRBJ2-3
CASSTPGPLTQYF
>TRBV5-8|TRBJ2-7
CASSPLAGVEQYF
>TRBV6-5|TRBJ1-3
CASSSGMNTIYF
>TRBV11-3|TRBJ2-5
CASSLGGQETQYF
>TRBV18|-
CASSPSLSSYEQYF
>TRBV9|TRBJ1-3
CASTVDSSGNTIYF
>TRBV7-2|TRBJ2-7
CASSLGNNKYF